These 21 T cell receptor beta chains were all obtained from the same sample, sequenced in a study of blood T cell repertoires in COVID-19. Assay: immunoSEQ multiplex PCR; the TCRdb copy retains only in-frame clones and omits some. The table lists 150,000 or so clones, about 80% of them singletons, with 4% in the top ten. Sequenced input: peripheral blood. The receptors were gathered from a woman aged 60-75 years with acute or convalescent COVID-19.

This clone was picked up one time. This chain uses TRBV19 with TRBJ2-2; 10 nucleotides agree with TRBD2. The CDR3 is 18 amino acids. V lost 6 bases to trimming and J lost 4 bases; unmatched junction nucleotides: 14. CDR1 is LNHDA and CDR2 is SQIVND in the germline V gene (reference sequence). The DNA of the CDR3 is TGTGCCAGTAGCCTCTCTAGCGGGAGAATGAGTATCACCGGGGAGCTGTTTTTT. It encodes CASSLSSGRMSITGELFF.

This sequence joins TRBV4-2 and TRBJ1-5; D gene ambiguous. V was clipped by 0 bases and J by 11 bases, with 14 bases between them. The CDR3 contains 14 residues. CDR1 and CDR2 from the germline V gene are LGHNA and YNFKEQ. CDR3 loop: CASSQDTDLSAQHF. For the CDR3, the DNA is TGTGCCAGCAGCCAAGATACAGATTTATCAGCCCAGCATTTT.

This chain uses TRBV11-2 with TRBJ1-1; D perhaps matches TRBD1 (5 bases). CDR1 SGHAT and CDR2 FQNNGV come from the germline V gene. This CDR3 spans 13 amino acids. V was pared by 5 bases and J by 7 bases, with 14 bases between. Here the CDR3 reads CASSPWGDLEAFF. CDR3 DNA sequence: TGTGCCAGCAGCCCCTGGGGGGACCTTGAAGCTTTCTTT.

The rearrangement uses TRBV6-2 or TRBV6-3 and TRBJ1-1, with a possible D match to TRBD1 (5 bases). The CDR3 length is 15 residues. The germline gives CDR1 MNHEY, CDR2 SVGEGT. V gave up 4 bases and J gave up 0 bases, with 12 bases separating them. This CDR3 reads CASSSRQTLNTEAFF. CDR3 in DNA: TGTGCCAGCAGTTCTAGACAGACCTTGAACACTGAAGCTTTCTTT.

This sequence joins TRBV7-8 and TRBJ2-3, with 12 bases aligning to TRBD2. Germline CDR1 is SGHVS and CDR2 is FQNEAQ. This CDR3 region has 16 residues. V shed 2 bases, J shed 1 base, and the junction held 1 base outside the gene matches. The CDR3 DNA follows: TGTGCCAGCAGCTTACTAGCGGGAGGGGGCACAGATACGCAGTATTTT. Translated, it gives CASSLLAGGGTDTQYF.

This clone appeared once. The chain employs TRBV5-8 and TRBJ2-3; TRBD1 might be the D (5 bases). Germline V CDR1 and CDR2: SGHTS, YDEGEE. V dropped 2 bases and J dropped 1 base, with 8 bases sitting between them. This CDR3 is built from 14 residues. The chain's CDR3 is CASSFGAGTDTQYF. The CDR3 nucleotides are TGTGCCAGCAGCTTTGGGGCAGGCACAGATACGCAGTATTTT.

The rearrangement uses TRBV28 and TRBJ1-5, with D unresolved. Per germline, CDR1 MDHEN and CDR2 SYDVKM. V was clipped by 5 bases and J by 7 bases, with 9 bases between them. The length of the CDR3 is 12 residues. The CDR3 region is CASSPDWQPQHF. CDR3 DNA: TGTGCCAGCAGTCCCGACTGGCAGCCCCAGCATTTT.

The chain links TRBV9 to TRBJ2-3; D may be TRBD2 (7 bases). This CDR3 is built from 15 residues. Looked up from germline, CDR1 is SGDLS and CDR2 is YYNGEE. Trimming took 6 bases from V and 10 from J, leaving 24 bases between them. CDR3 sequence reads: CASNPGGGPNVPQYF. The CDR3 DNA is TGTGCCAGCAATCCTGGGGGGGGGCCTAATGTTCCGCAGTATTTT. The full variable domain, with the rest looked up from reference TRBV9 and TRBJ2-3, is DSGVTQTPKHLITATGQRVTLRCSPRSGDLSVYWYQQSLDQGLQFLIQYYNGEERAKGNILERFSAQQFPDLHSELNLSSLELGDSALYFCASNPGGGPNVPQYFGPGTRLTVL.

The chain combines TRBV4-3 with TRBJ2-7, with D possibly TRBD1 on 6 matching bases. Germline loops: CDR1 LGHNA, CDR2 YSLEER. This CDR3 region has 17 residues. The germline V and J ends were trimmed by 0 bases and 1 base, with 16 bases remaining between them. CDR3: CASSQDRQGRSSYEQYF. In DNA, the CDR3 is TGCGCCAGCAGCCAAGATCGCCAGGGGCGCAGTTCCTACGAGCAGTACTTC.

The chain employs TRBV19 and TRBJ2-7, with D unresolved. This CDR3 is 14 amino acids long. Germline assignment: CDR1 LNHDA and CDR2 SQIVND (reference sequence). Trimming removed 5 bases from V and 5 bases from J, with 16 bases in between. The CDR3 nucleotides are TGTGCCAGTAGTCTCCTGGCCCCAGTGGACGAGCAGTACTTC. This translates into CASSLLAPVDEQYF. The full variable domain, completed using reference TRBV19 and TRBJ2-7, is DGGITQSPKYLFRKEGQNVTLSCEQNLNHDAMYWYRQDPGQGLRLIYYSQIVNDFQKGDIAEGYSVSREKKESFPLTVTSAQKNPTAFYLCASSLLAPVDEQYFGPGTRLTVT.

The chain combines TRBV30 with TRBJ2-5, with TRBD2 matching over 8 bases. The germline gives CDR1 GTSNPN, CDR2 SVGIG (reference sequence). V gave up 3 bases and J gave up 9 bases; unmatched junction bases: 15. The CDR3 has 15 amino acids. CDR3 sequence reads: CAWSPGGVPVLAQYF. The CDR3 nucleotides are TGTGCCTGGAGCCCGGGGGGGGTTCCTGTCTTGGCCCAGTACTTC. Based on the CDR3 plus reference TRBV30 and TRBJ2-5, the full variable domain is SQTIHQWPATLVQPVGSPLSLECTVEGTSNPNLYWYRQAAGRGLQLLFYSVGIGQISSEVPQNLSASRPQDRQFILSSKKLLLSDSGFYLCAWSPGGVPVLAQYFGPGTRLLVL.

The chain employs TRBV2 and TRBJ1-1; possibly TRBD1 for D (6 bases). Trimming removed 1 base from V and 0 bases from J, with 12 bases in between. From germline, CDR1 is SNHLY and CDR2 FYNNEI. This CDR3 comprises 16 residues. CDR3 DNA sequence: TGTGCCAGCAGTGAAGGTGGGGGCTACATGAACACTGAAGCTTTCTTT. Translation: CASSEGGGYMNTEAFF. The full variable domain, its missing parts supplied by reference TRBV2 and TRBJ1-1, is EPEVTQTPSHQVTQMGQEVILRCVPISNHLYFYWYRQILGQKVEFLVSFYNNEISEKSEIFDDQFSVERPDGSNFTLKIRSTKLEDSAMYFCASSEGGGYMNTEAFFGQGTRLTVV.

Written as DNA, the CDR3 is TGTGCCAGCAGTTACGATAGGACAGAACTAAGGAGCTACACCTTC. Its protein is CASSYDRTELRSYTF. The rearrangement links TRBV6-5 to TRBJ1-2; D is possibly TRBD1 (6 bases). CDR3 size: 15 residues. Trimming cost V 2 bases and J 9 bases, with 19 bases left between them. Germline V gene lookup returns CDR1 MNHEY and CDR2 SVGAGI.

V usage is TRBV25-1 and J usage is TRBJ1-3; D unclear. V was cut by 3 bases and J by 2 bases, with 14 bases left in between. The CDR3 runs 16 residues. From germline, CDR1 is MGHDK and CDR2 SYGVNS. The chain's CDR3 is CASSDSGEGAGNTIYF. The CDR3 DNA reads TGTGCCAGCAGTGATTCTGGGGAGGGAGCTGGAAACACCATATATTTT.

This chain links TRBV5-1 with TRBJ2-2, with no clear D. V dropped 0 bases and J dropped 1 base, with 4 bases sitting between them. The CDR3 sequence is 14 residues long. CDR1 and CDR2 (germline): SGHRS, YFSETQ. For the CDR3, the DNA is TGCGCCAGCAGCTTGGTTAGGAACACCGGGGAGCTGTTTTTT. This translates into CASSLVRNTGELFF.

The chain couples TRBV11-3 to TRBJ2-1; no definite D call. The CDR3 length is 13 residues. CDR1 is SGHNT and CDR2 is YENEEA in the germline V gene. The V end lost 5 bases, the J end lost 2 bases, and 7 bases lay between the germline ends. CDR3 nucleotide sequence: TGTGCCAGCAGCCCAGAAGCCTACAATGAGCAGTTCTTC. Its protein is CASSPEAYNEQFF. Full variable domain (remainder filled in from reference TRBV11-3 and TRBJ2-1): EAGVVQSPRYKIIEKKQPVAFWCNPISGHNTLYWYLQNLGQGPELLIRYENEEAVDDSQLPKDRFSAERLKGVDSTLKIQPAELGDSAVYLCASSPEAYNEQFFGPGTRLTVL.

V and J are TRBV18 and TRBJ2-1; tentatively, D is TRBD2 (6 bases). Germline V gives CDR1 KGHSH, CDR2 LQKENI. V lost 5 bases, J lost 4 bases, and 15 bases lay in between. The CDR3 contains 15 residues. Here the CDR3 reads CASSSSLARYNEQFF. The CDR3, as DNA: TGTGCCAGCTCATCTTCACTAGCCCGATACAATGAGCAGTTCTTC.

The chain joins TRBV6-2 or TRBV6-3 to TRBJ2-2, with 8 bases fitting TRBD2. This CDR3 has 15 residues. Unmatched junction bases numbered 9, after V lost 6 bases and J lost 6 bases. Germline CDR1 MNHEY, CDR2 SVGEGT. CDR3 sequence: CASSLDGRDAGELFF. Written as DNA, the CDR3 is TGTGCCAGCAGCCTTGACGGGAGGGACGCCGGGGAGCTGTTTTTT.

The chain carries TRBV2 and TRBJ2-2; 10 bases are shared with TRBD1. The germline V gene has CDR1 SNHLY and CDR2 FYNNEI. This CDR3 is built from 13 residues. The V and J ends lost 7 bases and 9 bases, in that order; junction bases with no gene match: 5. CDR3 DNA sequence: TGTGCCAGCAATCGGGACAGGGGCCGGGAGCTGTTTTTT. Translating it yields CASNRDRGRELFF. The entire variable domain, with the rest obtained from reference TRBV2 and TRBJ2-2, is as follows: EPEVTQTPSHQVTQMGQEVILRCVPISNHLYFYWYRQILGQKVEFLVSFYNNEISEKSEIFDDQFSVERPDGSNFTLKIRSTKLEDSAMYFCASNRDRGRELFFGEGSRLTVL.

A single count supports this clone. This rearrangement joins TRBV4-1 to TRBJ2-5; 7 bases fit TRBD1. The V segment lost 5 bases and the J segment 4 bases; nucleotides outside the gene matches: 7. The CDR3 contains 14 residues. Germline V CDR1 and CDR2: MGHRA, YSYEKL. This chain's CDR3 is CASSVGTVGETQYF. CDR3 nucleotides: TGCGCCAGCAGCGTTGGGACAGTGGGAGAGACCCAGTACTTC.

This chain uses TRBV7-2 with TRBJ2-1, with D tentatively TRBD2 (5 bases). CDR1 and CDR2 (germline): SGHTA, FQGNSA. This CDR3 contains 17 residues. The V and J ends lost 5 bases and 3 bases respectively, with 20 bases between them. The CDR3 reads CASSQSSQGGLYNEQFF. The CDR3 nucleotides read TGTGCCAGCAGCCAGAGCTCCCAAGGCGGGCTCTACAATGAGCAGTTCTTC.